This T cell receptor beta chain is from a study of T cell responses to AZD1222 COVID-19 vaccine. Looking at the study overall: It was second doses at about 4 or about 12 weeks that were pooled.

Produced via immunoSEQ multiplex PCR; TCRdb's table is partial and in-frame only. Among 70,000 or so clones listed, around four fifths were seen once. The V and J ends lost 4 bases and 3 bases, in that order; junction bases with no gene match: 3. The CDR3 is 15 amino acids. Germline V gene sequence: CDR1 LNHDA, CDR2 SQIVND (reference sequence). Of note for this clone: Its target is not known.

Points from the study as a whole: Dominant at 160-218 and 743-854, vaccine-associated CD4 TCRs also spanned spike. There were mostly white British donors and more females than males, and clonal diversity was possibly underestimated.

Sample: peripheral blood, taken on day 0 of AZD1222 vaccination. This receptor was obtained from an adult in good health. The chain joins TRBV19 to TRBJ2-3, with 11 bases that match TRBD2. CDR3 region: CASSKLAGETDTQYF. The CDR3 DNA reads as TGTGCCAGTAGTAAACTAGCGGGGGAAACAGATACGCAGTATTTT.